The text below deals with one T cell receptor beta chain. The data are from a study of blood T cell repertoires in COVID-19. Study-wide context: COVID-19 samples collected from the United States, Italy and Spain covered acute and convalescent phases. From T cells, B-cell-depleted T cells, or PBMCs came the material, which was cDNA or gDNA.

The CDR3 covers 18 residues. In the source study's methods: Reference gene primer amplification yielded estimated nucleated cell counts. Only in-frame clones appear in the TCRdb table, and some are missing; sequencing was by immunoSEQ multiplex PCR. D and trimming were read from the DNA, whereas the V and J calls and clone size are those reported in that table. The sample holds approximately 450,000 clones, 75% to 90% seen once. Sequenced material: peripheral blood. V and J are TRBV21-1 and TRBJ2-1; TRBD2, the table's D call, was not compared with the DNA. TRBV21-1 is a listed pseudogene. The clonotype comes from a woman in her 30s with acute or convalescent COVID-19. CDR3 residues: CASPNFRLARGAGFEQFF. The CDR3 nucleotides are TGTGCCAGCCCCAATTTCAGACTAGCAAGGGGGGCGGGGTTTGAGCAGTTCTTC.